This T cell receptor (beta chain) was found in a study of OX40 agonist ivuxolimab in advanced cancers. Notes on the research overall: Ivuxolimab was an agonistic, fully human IgG2 monoclonal antibody directed against OX40 (CD134), a costimulatory receptor. Intravenous ivuxolimab was administered to patients every 2 weeks at six dose levels: 0.01, 0.1, 0.3, 1.5, 3 and 10 mg/kg. Of the approximately 50 patients in dose escalation, some 20 had hepatocellular carcinoma, some 15 had melanoma, 9 had renal cell carcinoma and 9 had head and neck cancer. In the dose-escalation cohort, 75% to 85% of patients were male, and the mean age was roughly 60 years with a range of roughly 23 to 90. Patients were allowed to have had prior anti-PD-1, anti-PD-L1 or anti-CTLA-4 therapy, and roughly 40% of the dose-escalation patients had been treated with checkpoint inhibitors. Partial responses occurred in three dose-escalation patients, of whom one had hepatocellular carcinoma and two had cutaneous melanoma. The point of sequencing TCRbeta in the periphery was to test whether ivuxolimab changed TCR sequence diversity and drove clonal T-cell expansion. The monotherapy dose-escalation portion (N ≈ 52 patients) of the phase I ivuxolimab trial is reported in the paper. General conclusions and limits of the study: In the 0.1-3.0 mg/kg groups, partial responders were among the patients with the lowest normalized peripheral clonal expansion, particularly in CD8+ T cells. Low levels of normalized T-cell clonal expansion were also seen in some patients who did not respond. Which antigens the clonally expanded peripheral T cells were specific for was not determined. After ivuxolimab, CD8+ T cells had more expanded clones than CD4+ T cells on average. Clonal expansion of both CD4+ and CD8+ blood T cells was observed from baseline to week 6 at doses 0.1 to 3.0 mg/kg.

A remark on this clone: Its antigen is not yet known. Within one base of it there is no much larger clone, and no base qualities were kept.

Genomic DNA was isolated from the sorted cells so that the TCRbeta CDR3 region could be sequenced. TCRbeta CDR3 regions were sequenced using the immunoSEQ Assay. TCRdb's version of the immuneACCESS table is confined to in-frame rearrangements and falls short of the full clone set. An unresolved V gene accounts for under half of the shortfall where checked; the remainder is of unknown origin. In this sample the table shows 68,000 or so clones, roughly 80% of which occur a single time. Of the sample, 11% is held by the ten largest clones. The CDR3 starts with the cysteine, ends with the phenylalanine, and has 15 residues. Of all the DNA, just the CDR3 is kept, 45 bases in frame from base 1. V drops 0 bases and J drops 5 bases, leaving 13 bases in between. CDR1 and CDR2 are drawn from the germline V gene: SGHTA, FQGNSA. Patients with a history of autoimmune disease or receiving systemic immunosuppression were excluded from the trial. Peripheral blood for TCR sequencing was drawn from every dose cohort at baseline, at cycle 4 day 1 and at cycle 7 day 1. The samples were drawn from a first-in-human, open-label, multicenter phase I dose-escalation trial of ivuxolimab. Adults with locally advanced or metastatic head and neck squamous cell, hepatocellular, melanoma or renal cell carcinoma were enrolled in the trial. Before TCR sequencing, CD4+ T cells and CD8+ T cells from peripheral blood were sorted into separate populations.

This clonotype was obtained from an adult with an advanced solid tumor such as melanoma, head and neck, liver or kidney cancer. The receptor chain draws on TRBV7-2 and TRBJ1-1; tentative D gene TRBD1, with 6 bases matching. The source material was CD4+ or CD8+ T cells sorted from blood, sampled in a trial of the OX40 agonist ivuxolimab. The encoded CDR3 is CASSLAGGAETEAFF. The sequence in DNA is TGTGCCAGCAGCTTAGCCGGGGGGGCGGAAACTGAAGCTTTCTTT.